The 24 T cell receptor beta chains below were found in one sample sequenced in a study of shared clonotypes between healthy human individuals. The data were produced by immunoSEQ multiplex PCR, yet TCRdb's version contains in-frame clones alone and is incomplete. The sample has fewer than 1.8 million clones, roughly 98.5% seen once. Sequencing input: naive CD4+ T cells sorted from blood. Subset denoted: CD45RA+ positively selected. The receptors were sampled from a man aged 25-45 years in good health.

The rearrangement uses TRBV7-3 and TRBJ2-1; no clear D gene. The CDR3 runs 17 residues. Germline CDR1 and CDR2: SGHTA and FQGTGA. The V end was cut by 1 base, the J end by 7 bases, with 20 bases between. CDR3 amino acids: CASSLIGRAKGDNEQFF. The DNA for the CDR3 is TGTGCCAGCAGCTTAATAGGGCGAGCAAAAGGTGATAATGAGCAGTTCTTC.

The rearrangement links TRBV10-1 to TRBJ1-1; D gene ambiguous. The V end was cut by 0 bases, the J end by 3 bases, with 2 bases between. CDR3 length: 12 residues. CDR1 and CDR2 from the germline V gene are WNHNN and SYGVQD (reference sequence). The CDR3 nucleotides are TGCGCCAGCAGTGAGTCGGACACTGAAGCTTTCTTT. It yields the protein CASSESDTEAFF.

The CDR3 loop is CASSFRDRGGHEKLFF. CDR3 nucleotide sequence: TGTGCCAGCAGTTTTCGGGACAGGGGGGGGCATGAAAAACTGTTTTTT. The rearrangement links TRBV27 to TRBJ1-4; the match to TRBD1 covers 11 bases. The germline CDR1 and CDR2 sequences are MNHEY and SMNVEV (reference sequence). V shed 3 bases, J shed 6 bases, and the junction held 6 bases outside the gene matches. The CDR3 contains 16 residues.

The chain uses TRBV5-1 and TRBJ1-1, with TRBD1 matching 9 bases. Losses at the gene ends were 4 bases for V and 7 bases for J; bases not matched to a gene: 8. The germline V gene encodes CDR1 SGHRS and CDR2 YFSETQ. This CDR3 contains 14 residues. CDR3: CASSRLVTGGEAFF. The DNA for the CDR3 is TGCGCCAGCAGCCGTCTGGTGACAGGGGGTGAAGCTTTCTTT.

This clone was detected only once. This chain uses TRBV28 with TRBJ1-5, with D possibly matching TRBD1 (5 bases). The V and J ends lost 5 bases and 3 bases respectively, with 14 bases between them. Germline CDR1 is MDHEN and CDR2 is SYDVKM. The CDR3 spans 15 residues. CDR3 protein: CASSPVDRNNQPQHF. The CDR3 nucleotides read TGTGCCAGCAGTCCCGTTGACAGAAACAATCAGCCCCAGCATTTT.

The chain has TRBV7-7 and TRBJ2-1, with 7 nucleotides matching TRBD2. The CDR3 contains 14 residues. V shed 4 bases, J shed 13 bases, and the junction held 13 bases outside the gene matches. CDR1 and CDR2 from the germline V gene are SSHAT and FNYEAQ (reference sequence). CDR3 DNA sequence: TGTGCCAGCAGCTCCTCCAGTAGCGGGTACGGACAGTTCTTC. Protein: CASSSSSSGYGQFF.

This rearrangement joins TRBV2 to TRBJ2-7; a weak D match, TRBD1 (5 bases). This CDR3 is 13 amino acids long. CDR1 and CDR2 from the germline V gene are SNHLY and FYNNEI. Trimming removed 3 bases from V and 6 bases from J, with 12 bases in between. The CDR3, as DNA: TGTGCCAGCAGTGAGTTGAGGCAGGGCGAGCAGTACTTC. This encodes CASSELRQGEQYF.

This clone was counted a single time. Other DNA sequences of this sample code for an identical CDR3. The chain links TRBV18 to TRBJ2-7; 9 nucleotides align to TRBD1. The CDR3 sequence is 14 residues long. Trimming at V came to 1 base and at J to 4 bases, leaving 2 bases not matched to a gene. Looked up from germline, CDR1 is KGHSH and CDR2 is LQKENI. As DNA, the CDR3 is TGTGCCAGCTCACCACTGGGACAGGGTTACGAGCAGTACTTC. This gives the protein CASSPLGQGYEQYF.

The V and J genes are TRBV27 and TRBJ2-3; 16 positions agree with TRBD2. V shed 5 bases and J 5 bases; nucleotides not matched to a gene: 7. Germline CDR1 MNHEY, CDR2 SMNVEV (reference sequence). The CDR3 runs to 17 residues. Written as DNA, the CDR3 is TGTGCCAGCAGTACCGGGACTAGCGGGAGGGCCGGAGATACGCAGTATTTT. Protein sequence: CASSTGTSGRAGDTQYF.

The V call is TRBV6-6, the J call TRBJ2-3; 7 nucleotides line up with TRBD1. The CDR3 sequence is 15 residues long. In germline, CDR1 is MNHNY, CDR2 SVGAGI (reference sequence). V lost 5 bases and J lost 2; bases outside the gene matches: 7. The CDR3 bases are TGTGCCAGCAGTAAAAGACAGGGCTCCACAGATACGCAGTATTTT. Encoded protein: CASSKRQGSTDTQYF.

This chain uses TRBV7-9 with TRBJ1-4; D is uncertain. Trimming shortened V by 5 bases and J by 8 bases, and 18 bases separated the two germline ends. CDR3 length: 15 amino acids. Germline V gives CDR1 SEHNR, CDR2 FQNEAQ (reference sequence). CDR3 region: CASSPGPKRNEKLFF. The CDR3 bases are TGTGCCAGCAGCCCCGGGCCAAAGAGGAACGAAAAACTGTTTTTT.

This chain joins TRBV19 and TRBJ2-6; no firm D call. Trimming removed 4 bases at V and 0 bases at J, with 7 bases between. CDR1 and CDR2 (germline): LNHDA, SQIVND (reference sequence). CDR3 length: 15 amino acids. CDR3 region: CASSKGPSGANVLTF. CDR3 in DNA: TGTGCCAGTAGTAAAGGGCCCTCTGGGGCCAACGTCCTGACTTTC.

This chain links TRBV7-2 with TRBJ2-7; D possibly corresponds to TRBD2 (6 bases). The CDR3 is 17 residues long. Looked up from germline, CDR1 is SGHTA and CDR2 is FQGNSA. The ends were cut back, 3 bases at V and 3 bases at J, with 21 bases in the middle. The CDR3 spells CASSFRGGGTRYYEQYF. The DNA for the CDR3 is TGTGCCAGCAGCTTTAGGGGTGGAGGGACTCGATACTACGAGCAGTACTTC. The whole variable domain, remainder taken from reference TRBV7-2 and TRBJ2-7, is GAGVSQSPSNKVTEKGKDVELRCDPISGHTALYWYRQSLGQGLEFLIYFQGNSAPDKSGLPSDRFSAERTGGSVSTLTIQRTQQEDSAVYLCASSFRGGGTRYYEQYFGPGTRLTVT.

The V call is TRBV7-9, the J call TRBJ1-5; 7 bases map to TRBD1. After removal of 3 bases from V and 4 bases from J, the junction contained 15 bases not matched to a gene. CDR3 length equals 18 residues. Per germline, CDR1 SEHNR and CDR2 FQNEAQ (reference sequence). CDR3 bases: TGTGCCAGCAGCTTCGTCTTACAGGGGCATTTCCAGAATCAGCCCCAGCATTTT. Its translation: CASSFVLQGHFQNQPQHF.

Points on this clone: This CDR3 is also generated by other DNA sequences in the sample. V usage is TRBV27 and J usage is TRBJ1-2, with a weak D call TRBD1 (6 bases). Germline assignment: CDR1 MNHEY and CDR2 SMNVEV (reference sequence). The CDR3 runs to 13 residues. V dropped 3 bases and J dropped 8 bases, with 13 bases sitting between them. CDR3 nucleotides: TGTGCCAGCAGTTTGAAGGGGGTCGGAGGCTACACCTTC. Translated: CASSLKGVGGYTF.

This CDR3 reads CASSSLLSNQPQHF. The CDR3 nucleotides read TGTGCCAGCAGTTCCCTACTTAGCAATCAGCCCCAGCATTTT. V and J are TRBV28 and TRBJ1-5; D is unclear. V gave up 4 bases and J gave up 0 bases, with 7 bases separating them. Germline V gene sequence: CDR1 MDHEN, CDR2 SYDVKM. CDR3 length equals 14 residues.

The genes are TRBV5-1 and TRBJ1-2, with no clear D. Trimming cost V 0 bases and J 2 bases, with 8 bases left between them. Germline V gene lookup returns CDR1 SGHRS and CDR2 YFSETQ. This CDR3 is 14 amino acids long. The CDR3 sequence is CASSLGTENYGYTF. CDR3 bases: TGCGCCAGCAGCTTGGGGACTGAAAACTATGGCTACACCTTC.

This chain joins TRBV18 and TRBJ2-7; TRBD1 matches at 9 bases. CDR3 size: 18 residues. V lost 3 bases, J lost 0 bases, and 12 bases stayed unmatched. Germline values: CDR1 KGHSH, CDR2 LQKENI. The CDR3, as DNA: TGTGCCAGCTCACCTCTAACAATAGGACAGGGGAGCTCCTACGAGCAGTACTTC. The encoded protein is CASSPLTIGQGSSYEQYF. The full variable domain, its missing parts supplied by reference TRBV18 and TRBJ2-7, is NAGVMQNPRHLVRRRGQEARLRCSPMKGHSHVYWYRQLPEEGLKFMVYLQKENIIDESGMPKERFSAEFPKEGPSILRIQQVVRGDSAAYFCASSPLTIGQGSSYEQYFGPGTRLTVT.

This clone was seen just once. The chain recombines TRBV6-4 with TRBJ2-1; 7 nucleotides match TRBD1. The CDR3 has 16 residues. V shed 0 bases, J shed 4 bases, and the junction held 6 bases outside the gene matches. Per the germline V gene, CDR1 is MRHNA and CDR2 is SNTAGT. The CDR3 nucleotides are TGTGCCAGCAGTGACTCACAGGGGATGGATTACAATGAGCAGTTCTTC. This codes for CASSDSQGMDYNEQFF.

The genes are TRBV16 and TRBJ2-1, with 13 bases aligning to TRBD2. The CDR3 covers 19 residues. Germline V CDR1 and CDR2: KGHSY, FQNENV. V gave up 5 bases and J gave up 2 bases; unmatched junction bases: 12. CDR3 residues: CASSYRTSGRLSPYNEQFF. CDR3 nucleotide sequence: TGTGCCAGCAGCTATAGGACTAGCGGGAGATTGTCCCCCTACAATGAGCAGTTCTTC.

The rearrangement links TRBV7-9 to TRBJ1-2; no reliable D call. This CDR3 spans 15 amino acids. V lost 3 bases, J lost 4 bases, and 15 bases lay in between. The germline CDR1 and CDR2 sequences are SEHNR and FQNEAQ (reference sequence). This CDR3 is CASSFGREQLYGYTF. In nucleotides, the CDR3 is TGTGCCAGCAGCTTCGGTAGGGAACAGCTCTATGGCTACACCTTC. The full variable domain, in which reference TRBV7-9 and TRBJ1-2 provide the parts outside the CDR3, is DTGVSQNPRHKITKRGQNVTFRCDPISEHNRLYWYRQTLGQGPEFLTYFQNEAQLEKSRLLSDRFSAERPKGSFSTLEIQRTEQGDSAMYLCASSFGREQLYGYTFGSGTRLTVV.

The table lists this clone with a count of one. This chain links TRBV4-3 with TRBJ2-7; 7 bases are a match to TRBD2. With V trimmed by 2 bases and J by 2 bases, 6 bases remained unmatched. Germline lookup yields CDR1 LGHNA and CDR2 YSLEER. The CDR3 contains 15 residues. The CDR3 DNA reads as TGCGCCAGCAGCCAACGACTAGCTCCGACCTACGAGCAGTACTTC. Its translation is CASSQRLAPTYEQYF.

This chain connects TRBV7-8 to TRBJ2-2, with D perhaps given as TRBD1 or TRBD2 (5 bases each). The CDR3 has 15 residues. In germline, CDR1 is SGHVS, CDR2 FQNEAQ. Trimming removed 4 bases at V and 7 bases at J, with 16 bases between. The CDR3 bases are TGTGCCAGCAGCTACGGCCGGGGCCCGGGCGGGGAGCTGTTTTTT. Its translation is CASSYGRGPGGELFF.

The chain carries TRBV6-5 and TRBJ2-5; 13 bases map to TRBD2. J lost 8 bases, V lost 5 bases, and 8 bases had no gene match. The CDR3 is made up of 15 amino acids. Germline V gives CDR1 MNHEY, CDR2 SVGAGI. This CDR3 is CASSILAGGSSTQYF. CDR3 nucleotide sequence: TGTGCCAGCAGTATACTAGCGGGAGGGTCATCCACCCAGTACTTC.